This T cell receptor beta chain originates from a study of immune evolution from preneoplasia to lung adenocarcinoma. Study-level results: Top clone share appeared to fall from AAH through AIS, MIA, adenocarcinoma. Normal lung had highest clonality; later lesions appeared denser, more diverse.

Sequenced by immunoSEQ multiplex PCR; TCRdb stores in-frame clones only, minus some. Among 14,000 or so clones listed, approximately 83% were seen once. Remarks on this clone: Its matching antigen is unknown.

Germline assignment: CDR1 LGHNT and CDR2 FRNRAP. V lost 4 bases and J lost 0, with 1 base in between. The CDR3 has 13 amino acids. The sample taken for sequencing was FFPE lung adenocarcinoma in situ tissue. This sequence joins TRBV12-5 and TRBJ2-6; D remains unclear. The origin of this receptor is a donor older than 65 with lung adenocarcinoma. The CDR3 coding sequence is TGTGCTAGTGGTTCCTCTGGGGCCAACGTCCTGACTTTC. Its protein product is CASGSSGANVLTF.